The next 8 T cell receptor beta chains were all read from a single sample in a study of blood T cell repertoires in COVID-19. The table came from immunoSEQ multiplex PCR; TCRdb's copy has only in-frame clones and leaves some out. There are approximately 170,000 clones in the sample; roughly 80% occur only once, and 6% to 8.5% lies in the top ten. The sequenced material came from peripheral blood. The receptor set was obtained from a woman in her 70s with COVID-19, enrolled during active disease.

The sample holds a few counts of this clone. In nucleotides, the CDR3 is TGTGCCAGCAGCCGCAGTCCCGGGACTAGGCAAGAGACCCAGTACTTC. It specifies CASSRSPGTRQETQYF. The V call is TRBV5-4, the J call TRBJ2-5; 8 bases match TRBD2. CDR1 and CDR2 from the germline V gene are SGHNT and YYREEE (reference sequence). CDR3 length: 16 amino acids. V gave up 4 bases and J gave up 2 bases; unmatched junction bases: 10. Complete variable domain (other parts from reference TRBV5-4 and TRBJ2-5): ETGVTQSPTHLIKTRGQQVTLRCSSQSGHNTVSWYQQALGQGPQFIFQYYREEENGRGNFPPRFSGLQFPNYSSELNVNALELDDSALYLCASSRSPGTRQETQYFGPGTRLLVL.

This clone showed up just once. The V and J genes are TRBV7-7 and TRBJ2-5; perhaps TRBD1 as D (6 bases). Deletions cut 3 bases from V and 1 base from J, with 12 bases between. Per the germline V gene, CDR1 is SSHAT and CDR2 is FNYEAQ (reference sequence). This CDR3 has 15 amino acids. DNA of the CDR3: TGTGCCAGCAGCTTTCTCTACAGGGCCCAAGAGACCCAGTACTTC. This translates into CASSFLYRAQETQYF.

This sequence joins TRBV6-5 and TRBJ2-3; 11 nucleotides line up with TRBD2. V lost 6 bases and J lost 2; bases outside the gene matches: 4. The CDR3 totals 15 residues. The germline V gene has CDR1 MNHEY and CDR2 SVGAGI. This chain's CDR3 is CASRGTSGFTDTQYF. DNA for the CDR3: TGTGCCAGCAGGGGGACTAGCGGATTCACAGATACGCAGTATTTT.

This chain links TRBV4-3 with TRBJ2-3; tentatively, D is TRBD1 (6 bases). V was clipped by 1 base and J by 0 bases, with 17 bases between them. Germline assignment: CDR1 LGHNA and CDR2 YSLEER. The CDR3 has 18 residues. The CDR3 nucleotides are TGCGCCAGCAGCCAAGCTCACTCAGGGGCCTTCAGCACAGATACGCAGTATTTT. Translated: CASSQAHSGAFSTDTQYF.

The V gene is TRBV13, the J gene TRBJ2-7; 8 positions match TRBD1. This CDR3 comprises 15 residues. The trim removed 4 bases at V and 2 bases at J, leaving 7 bases unmatched. Germline V gene lookup returns CDR1 PRHDT and CDR2 FYEKMQ (reference sequence). The CDR3 coding sequence is TGTGCCAGCAGCTCACGGACAGGGTTCCCCTACGAGCAGTACTTC. This translates into CASSSRTGFPYEQYF.

The rearrangement joins TRBV15 to TRBJ1-2, with 10 bases fitting TRBD1. There are 15 residues in the CDR3. V shed 1 base, J shed 2 bases, and the junction held 1 base outside the gene matches. Germline assignment: CDR1 LNHNV and CDR2 YYDKDF (reference sequence). The CDR3 spells CATSRGQGANYGYTF. DNA of the CDR3: TGTGCCACCAGCAGAGGACAGGGGGCGAACTATGGCTACACCTTC.

For this clone: At the DNA level, this CDR3 is encoded by other sequences in the same sample as well. The chain uses TRBV5-1 and TRBJ2-5, with 11 positions matching TRBD2. The germline V gene has CDR1 SGHRS and CDR2 YFSETQ. This CDR3 is 13 amino acids long. V dropped 5 bases and J dropped 5; count of bases not matched to a gene: 2. CDR3 region: CASSGLAGETQYF. The CDR3 nucleotides read TGCGCCAGCAGTGGACTAGCGGGTGAGACCCAGTACTTC.

The V call is TRBV7-9, the J call TRBJ2-7, with D perhaps matching TRBD2 (5 bases). Per the germline V gene, CDR1 is SEHNR and CDR2 is FQNEAQ (reference sequence). Deletions cut 8 bases from V and 4 bases from J, with 12 bases between. This CDR3 spans 12 amino acids. This chain's CDR3 is CASRSTSYEQYF. The CDR3 region has the DNA TGTGCCAGCCGATCCACTAGTTACGAGCAGTACTTC.